Shown below are 30 T cell receptor beta chains from a single sample sequenced in a study of regulatory T cells in long-lasting Graves disease. The time point here: newly diagnosed GD, antithyroid drugs for less than 3 months. PBMC-derived RNA was used for the TCR library. Through Arm-PCR of CDR3 regions and iRepertoire HTBI primers, TCR beta libraries were built. TCRdb recomputed calls from the multiplex PCR reads with MiXCR, one row per CDR3 protein. The data contain roughly 220,000 distinct CDR3 sequences, approximately 16% of them seen just once; the ten biggest clones take up more than 20%. This material consisted of peripheral blood mononuclear cells (PBMCs), taken at new diagnosis, from a patient treated with antithyroid drugs. All receptors derive from a female donor with Graves disease.

This clonotype appeared a single time. The V call is TRBV18, the J call TRBJ2-3, with TRBD2 identical over 12 bases. The junction had 6 bases not matched to a gene; V was cut back by 2 bases and J by 0 bases. The CDR3 is 18 amino acids. The germline CDR1 and CDR2 sequences are KGHSH and LQKENI. In nucleotides, the CDR3 is TGTGCCAGCTCACCATTCCCCGGGACTAGCGGGAGCACAGATACGCAGTATTTT. It encodes CASSPFPGTSGSTDTQYF.

Worth noting for this clonotype: This likely reflects a read error, since a far larger clone is one base away. The V and J genes are TRBV6-5 and TRBJ2-1, with a weak D call TRBD1 (6 bases). In germline, CDR1 is MNHEY, CDR2 SVGAGI. V was shortened by 2 bases and J by 10 bases, with 12 bases between the two germline ends. This CDR3 region has 13 residues. The CDR3 spells CASSYNRADEQFF. CDR3 nucleotide sequence: TGTGCCAGCAGTTACAACAGGGCGGACGAGCAGTTCTTC.

This clonotype was picked up many times. The CDR3 reads CASSPTSVGGELFF. The CDR3 DNA sequence: TGTGCCAGCAGCCCTACTAGCGTAGGAGGGGAGCTGTTTTTT. This chain connects TRBV9 to TRBJ2-2; 7 nucleotides line up with TRBD2. V shed 4 bases, J shed 8 bases, and the junction held 8 bases outside the gene matches. Germline V gene data show CDR1 as SGDLS and CDR2 as YYNGEE. The CDR3 contains 14 residues.

There are many counts of this clonotype. The rearrangement uses TRBV18 and TRBJ2-3; 8 bases match TRBD2. Germline trimming cut 5 bases from V and 0 bases from J; bases unmatched to any gene: 4. CDR3 length: 15 amino acids. Germline CDR1 KGHSH, CDR2 LQKENI. DNA of the CDR3: TGTGCCAGCTCAAAGGCTAGCGGGAGCACAGATACGCAGTATTTT. Amino acids: CASSKASGSTDTQYF.

V is TRBV2 and J is TRBJ1-2; 12 bases match TRBD1. The germline V gene encodes CDR1 SNHLY and CDR2 FYNNEI. The CDR3 is made up of 15 amino acids. The J segment lost 5 bases and the V segment lost 6 bases, leaving 7 bases of the junction unmatched. The CDR3 protein is CASRKGQGAGYGYTF. The CDR3 DNA follows: TGTGCCAGCAGAAAGGGACAGGGGGCGGGATATGGCTACACCTTC.

A note on this clonotype: This likely stems from a read error, as it lies one base from a far larger clone. The chain is built from TRBV2 and TRBJ2-4; 14 nucleotides match TRBD2. The last part of the DNA fits TRBJ2-5 better; the J call may be wrong. The CDR3 has 15 amino acids. The V gene's germline CDR1 is SNHLY and CDR2 FYNNEI. CDR3 sequence: CTSSPGTSGSETQYF. In nucleotides, the CDR3 is TGTACCAGCAGCCCCGGGACTAGCGGGAGTGAGACCCAGTACTTC.

This clonotype has a count of ten or more. This rearrangement joins TRBV12-3 or TRBV12-4 to TRBJ1-1; TRBD1 might be the D (6 bases). CDR3 size: 15 residues. The germline V and J ends were trimmed by 2 bases and 0 bases, with 10 bases remaining between them. Written as DNA, the CDR3 is TGTGCCAGCAGTTTAAATACAGGGCTGAACACTGAAGCTTTCTTT. It codes for CASSLNTGLNTEAFF.

This clonotype was recorded once. Possible read error: a much larger clone is one base away. CDR3: CANSEGPLNTEAFF. CDR3 DNA sequence: TGTGCCAACAGCGAGGGACCTCTGAACACTGAAGCTTTCTTT. The chain combines TRBV7-3 with TRBJ1-1; D might be TRBD1 (5 bases). Looked up from germline, CDR1 is SGHTA and CDR2 is FQGTGA. The CDR3 contains 14 residues.

This clonotype was recorded many times. This chain joins TRBV5-5 and TRBJ2-3; D call uncertain. Looked up from germline, CDR1 is SGHKS and CDR2 is YYEKEE (reference sequence). This CDR3 is 14 amino acids long. Trimming pared 0 bases from V and 4 bases from J, leaving 9 bases between. The CDR3 sequence is CASSLEWVADTQYF. CDR3 DNA sequence: TGTGCCAGCAGCTTGGAATGGGTGGCAGATACGCAGTATTTT. Using reference TRBV5-5 and TRBJ2-3 for the parts outside the CDR3, the full variable domain is DAGVTQSPTHLIKTRGQQVTLRCSPISGHKSVSWYQQVLGQGPQFIFQYYEKEERGRGNFPDRFSARQFPNYSSELNVNALLLGDSALYLCASSLEWVADTQYFGPGTRLTVL.

The rearrangement links TRBV7-2 to TRBJ2-5; the D gene is possibly TRBD2 (5 bases). Looked up from germline, CDR1 is SGHTA and CDR2 is FQGNSA. This CDR3 has 16 amino acids. V lost 0 bases and J 2 bases, leaving 13 bases between the germline ends. The CDR3 DNA follows: TGTGCCAGCAGCTTAGCCGCACGAGGGCCGCAAGAGACCCAGTACTTC. This sequence encodes CASSLAARGPQETQYF.

Ten or more counts support this clonotype. The chain uses TRBV7-6 and TRBJ1-2, with 7 bases fitting TRBD1. The CDR3 is made up of 15 amino acids. V dropped 5 bases and J dropped 8; count of bases not matched to a gene: 14. Germline V CDR1 and CDR2: SGHVS, FNYEAQ. CDR3 nucleotide sequence: TGTGCCAGCAGCGGGGGCCAGCCGGGACAGTCAGGCTACACCTTC. Residues: CASSGGQPGQSGYTF. Supplemented by reference TRBV7-6 and TRBJ1-2, the full variable domain reads GAGVSQSPRYKVTKRGQDVALRCDPISGHVSLYWYRQALGQGPEFLTYFNYEAQQDKSGLPNDRFSAERPEGSISTLTIQRTEQRDSAMYRCASSGGQPGQSGYTFGSGTRLTVV.

This clonotype was detected many times. CDR3 region: CAISESYYGYTF. The CDR3 nucleotides read TGTGCCATCAGTGAGTCCTACTATGGCTACACCTTC. The chain recombines TRBV10-3 with TRBJ1-2; D not resolved. This CDR3 comprises 12 residues. From germline, CDR1 is ENHRY and CDR2 SYGVKD. V was cut by 0 bases and J by 3 bases, with 2 bases left in between.

This clonotype was observed many times. The V call is TRBV7-2, the J call TRBJ2-2, with D perhaps TRBD2 (6 bases). The CDR3 contains 17 residues. Between the trimmed V and J ends, which lost 0 bases and 3 bases, there was a span of 14 bases. Germline assignment: CDR1 SGHTA and CDR2 FQGNSA. The CDR3 spells CASSLASASAYTGELFF. CDR3 DNA sequence: TGTGCCAGCAGCTTAGCTTCCGCTAGCGCCTACACCGGGGAGCTGTTTTTT.

This clonotype was detected ten times or more. The J gene is TRBJ1-6, the V gene TRBV10-3; D is ambiguous. The CDR3 covers 15 residues. The V end was cut by 0 bases, the J end by 10 bases, with 13 bases between. The germline gives CDR1 ENHRY, CDR2 SYGVKD. CDR3 nucleotides: TGTGCCATCAGTGAGTCGCAGATAAAGAGCTCACCCCTCCACTTT. Protein: CAISESQIKSSPLHF.

This clonotype was observed many times. The chain couples TRBV5-4 to TRBJ1-2; TRBD1 agrees at 7 bases. The CDR3 is made up of 15 amino acids. Germline V gene lookup returns CDR1 SGHNT and CDR2 YYREEE (reference sequence). With 4 bases clipped from V and 1 base from J, the junction kept 7 bases outside the gene matches. The DNA for the CDR3 is TGTGCCAGCAGCCCTCAACAGGGGATTAACTATGGCTACACCTTC. Its translation is CASSPQQGINYGYTF.

This clonotype appeared a few times. A far larger clone lies a single base away; this is likely a read error. This rearrangement joins TRBV20-1 to TRBJ2-1; TRBD2 might be the D (5 bases). Trimming shortened V by 6 bases and J by 10 bases, and 22 bases separated the two germline ends. The germline CDR1 and CDR2 sequences are DFQATT and SNEGSKA (reference sequence). The CDR3 has 14 residues. The CDR3 loop reads CSANGLFDSYEQFF. As DNA, the CDR3 is TGCAGTGCAAACGGACTTTTCGATTCCTACGAGCAGTTCTTC.

This clonotype was seen many times. The V call is TRBV5-5, the J call TRBJ1-1, with D hard to call. V shed 1 base and J shed 4 bases, with 14 bases lying between them. Germline CDR1 SGHKS, CDR2 YYEKEE (reference sequence). This CDR3 comprises 15 residues. The CDR3 DNA follows: TGTGCCAGCAGCTTGAGCGGCCCCCTGGCCACTGAAGCTTTCTTT. Translating gives CASSLSGPLATEAFF.

Ten or more counts support this clonotype. J is TRBJ2-1 and V is TRBV12-3 or TRBV12-4, with D perhaps being TRBD1 or TRBD2 (5 bases each). V was shortened by 7 bases and J by 8 bases, with 9 bases between the two germline ends. The CDR3 runs to 11 residues. The CDR3 reads CASTLGDEQFF. CDR3 DNA: TGTGCCAGCACATTGGGGGATGAGCAGTTCTTC.

Many counts were recorded for this clonotype. The chain is built from TRBV6-1 and TRBJ1-1; TRBD1 is a possible D gene (6 bases). Trimming took off 6 bases at V and 8 bases at J, with 31 bases between the two ends. Germline-derived CDR1 and CDR2 are MNHNS and SASEGT. The CDR3 consists of 18 residues. Here the CDR3 reads CASSYGLGQGTSLLEAFF. The CDR3, as DNA: TGTGCCAGCAGCTATGGGCTTGGTCAGGGGACCTCCTTACTCGAAGCTTTCTTT.

This clonotype was counted at least ten times. V gene TRBV27 combines with J gene TRBJ2-7; TRBD1 aligns across 9 bases. After removal of 3 bases from V and 4 bases from J, the junction contained 7 bases not matched to a gene. Germline CDR1 and CDR2: MNHEY and SMNVEV (reference sequence). The CDR3 length is 15 residues. In DNA, the CDR3 is TGTGCCAGCAGTTTGACGGGACAGGGATCATACGAGCAGTACTTC. It specifies CASSLTGQGSYEQYF.

As to this clonotype: One base separates it from a far larger clone, so it is likely a read error. This chain connects TRBV10-3 to TRBJ2-7; D is unresolved. The CDR3 is made up of 14 amino acids. CDR1 is ENHRY, CDR2 SYGVKD, per germline. The V gene lost 5 bases and the J gene lost 0 bases, with 11 bases spanning the gap. The CDR3 DNA follows: TGTGCCATCAGTTACTCGACCGACTCCTACGAGCAGTACTTC. It encodes CAISYSTDSYEQYF.

At least ten counts were recorded for this clonotype. The chain joins TRBV6-2 or TRBV6-3 to TRBJ1-1; D call uncertain. CDR1 is MNHEY and CDR2 is SVGEGT in the germline V gene. V was cut by 5 bases and J by 6 bases, with 16 bases left in between. The CDR3 has 14 residues. CDR3 region: CASSTSHPTAEAFF. For the CDR3, the DNA is TGTGCCAGCAGTACCTCGCACCCCACGGCTGAAGCTTTCTTT.

This clonotype was observed many times. The chain is built from TRBV7-2 and TRBJ2-1; possibly TRBD1 or TRBD2 for D (5 bases each). Trimming took off 5 bases at V and 1 base at J, with 15 bases between the two ends. Germline V gives CDR1 SGHTA, CDR2 FQGNSA. This CDR3 comprises 16 residues. The CDR3 DNA is TGTGCCAGCAGCGAGACGGGACCAAGTTCCTACAATGAGCAGTTCTTC. Amino acid sequence: CASSETGPSSYNEQFF. The variable domain in full, completed from reference TRBV7-2 and TRBJ2-1, reads GAGVSQSPSNKVTEKGKDVELRCDPISGHTALYWYRQSLGQGLEFLIYFQGNSAPDKSGLPSDRFSAERTGGSVSTLTIQRTQQEDSAVYLCASSETGPSSYNEQFFGPGTRLTVL.

As regards this clonotype: This likely reflects a read error, since a far larger clone is one base away. This chain joins TRBV7-8 and TRBJ1-2, with 7 nucleotides matching TRBD1. From germline, CDR1 is SGHVS and CDR2 FQNEAQ. The J segment lost 6 bases and the V segment lost 8 bases, leaving 9 bases of the junction unmatched. The CDR3 consists of 13 residues. The CDR3 loop is CASPPDRENGYTF. In DNA form, the CDR3 reads TGTGCCAGCCCCCCCGACAGGGAAAATGGCTACACCTTC.

About this clonotype itself: A far larger clone is only one base removed, so a read error is likely. The chain joins TRBV3-1 to TRBJ2-3, with D perhaps matching TRBD2 (5 bases). Germline V gene lookup returns CDR1 LGHDT and CDR2 YNNKEL (reference sequence). This CDR3 contains 15 residues. The CDR3 reads CSSSLQPGNTDTQYF. The CDR3 DNA reads TGTTCCAGCAGCCTCCAGCCGGGAAACACAGATACGCAGTATTTT.

As concerns this clonotype: An end of the junction does not agree with germline; a read error may underlie this. The rearrangement links TRBV11-2 to TRBJ2-3; D is perhaps TRBD2 (5 bases). This CDR3 has 14 residues. Germline CDR1 and CDR2: SGHAT and FQNNGV. The CDR3 DNA follows: TGTACCAGCAGCTTGGGGAGAAGCACAGATACGCAGTATTTT. Protein: CTSSLGRSTDTQYF.

This clonotype occurred many times. A read error may be the cause here, since a much bigger clone is one base away. The chain couples TRBV24-1 to TRBJ2-1; D not resolved. Germline-derived CDR1 and CDR2 are KGHDR and SFDVKD. The length of the CDR3 is 15 residues. DNA for the CDR3: TGTACCACCAGTGATCTTCTTCTAGATTACAATGAGCAGTTCTTC. Amino acid sequence: CTTSDLLLDYNEQFF.

This clonotype appeared many times. V is TRBV20-1 and J is TRBJ2-1, with 9 bases fitting TRBD2. From germline, CDR1 is DFQATT and CDR2 SNEGSKA (reference sequence). The CDR3 has 15 residues. The trim removed 6 bases at V and 9 bases at J, leaving 15 bases unmatched. The CDR3 protein is CSAAPVLAGVSEQFF. CDR3 DNA sequence: TGCAGTGCGGCCCCGGTCTTAGCGGGAGTAAGTGAGCAGTTCTTC.

Comment on this clonotype: Possible read error: a much larger clone is one base away. This chain links TRBV2 with TRBJ2-2, with a weak D call TRBD1 (6 bases). Trimming pared 6 bases from V and 3 bases from J, leaving 14 bases between. The CDR3 runs 15 residues. In germline, CDR1 is SNHLY, CDR2 FYNNEI. CDR3 nucleotide sequence: TGTGCCAGCAGGGCCGGGACATGGGACACCGGGGAGCTGTTTTTT. This sequence encodes CASRAGTWDTGELFF.

The table lists this clonotype with many counts. The rearrangement joins TRBV12-3 or TRBV12-4 to TRBJ2-2, with 12 bases fitting TRBD2. This CDR3 region has 16 residues. J lost 5 bases, V lost 5 bases, and 6 bases had no gene match. CDR3: CASSKSSGRGTGELFF. The CDR3 DNA is TGTGCCAGCAGTAAATCTAGCGGGAGGGGGACCGGGGAGCTGTTTTTT.